The clone carrying this TCR beta chain was picked up many times. Its matching antigen is unknown. TCRdb ran MiXCR on the PCR reads. Here the sample spans more than 40,000 clones, 28% being singletons. The source of the sample is a study of metastatic and nonmetastatic thyroid tumors. Every patient underwent thyroid surgery untreated. Whole-study findings and limits: Benign nodules reportedly had significantly lower TCR beta diversity than malignant thyroid tumors in blood and tumor.

In germline, CDR1 is GTSNPN, CDR2 SVGIG (reference sequence). The trim removed 5 bases at V and 5 bases at J, leaving 8 bases unmatched. This CDR3 is built from 13 residues. The material sequenced was blood. V and J are TRBV30 and TRBJ1-2; 7 nucleotides agree with TRBD1. The sequence was obtained from a male donor with papillary thyroid cancer or a benign thyroid nodule (not recorded which). Some clones in this sample may be carry-over from other donors' samples. This CDR3 reads CAWGPGQSYGYTF. The DNA of the CDR3 is TGTGCCTGGGGTCCGGGACAGTCTTATGGCTACACCTTC.